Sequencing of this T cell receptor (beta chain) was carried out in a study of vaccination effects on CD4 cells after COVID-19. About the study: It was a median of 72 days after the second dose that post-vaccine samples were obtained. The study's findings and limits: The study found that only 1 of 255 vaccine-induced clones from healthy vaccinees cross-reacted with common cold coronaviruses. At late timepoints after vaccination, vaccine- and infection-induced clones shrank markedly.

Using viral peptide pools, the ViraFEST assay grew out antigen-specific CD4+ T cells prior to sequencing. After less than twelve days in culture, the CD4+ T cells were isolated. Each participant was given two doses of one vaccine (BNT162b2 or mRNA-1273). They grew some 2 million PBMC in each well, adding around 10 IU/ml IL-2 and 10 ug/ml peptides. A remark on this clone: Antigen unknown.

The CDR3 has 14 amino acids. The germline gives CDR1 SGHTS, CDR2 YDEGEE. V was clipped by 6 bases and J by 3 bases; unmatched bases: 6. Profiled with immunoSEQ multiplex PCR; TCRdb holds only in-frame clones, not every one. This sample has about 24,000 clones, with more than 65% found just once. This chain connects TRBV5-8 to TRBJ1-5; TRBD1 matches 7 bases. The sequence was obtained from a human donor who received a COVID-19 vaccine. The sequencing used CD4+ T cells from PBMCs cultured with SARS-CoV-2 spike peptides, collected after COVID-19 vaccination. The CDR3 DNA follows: TGTGCCAGCACCAGGGGACAGTACAATCAGCCCCAGCATTTT. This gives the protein CASTRGQYNQPQHF.